A single sample gave rise to the 6 T cell receptor beta chains below, sequenced in a study of blood T cell repertoires in COVID-19. The protocol was immunoSEQ multiplex PCR, while the TCRdb copy is restricted to in-frame clones and leaves out a portion. The sample shows 150,000 to 200,000 clones, about four fifths of them seen only once. Sequences were obtained from peripheral blood. The source of these receptors is a man between 60 and 70 years old with active or convalescent COVID-19.

V usage is TRBV11-2 and J usage is TRBJ2-5, with 8 positions matching TRBD2. Trimming took 3 bases from V and 5 from J; bases not matched to a gene: 5. CDR1 is SGHAT and CDR2 is FQNNGV in the germline V gene. The CDR3 sequence is 14 residues long. CDR3 nucleotide sequence: TGTGCCAGCAGCTTCGGGGGGGCCCGGGAGACCCAGTACTTC. It encodes CASSFGGARETQYF.

This clone came up many times. This rearrangement joins TRBV28 to TRBJ1-2; possible D gene TRBD1, 6 bases. The CDR3 length is 15 residues. Germline CDR1 MDHEN, CDR2 SYDVKM. Trimming removed 5 bases at V and 5 bases at J, with 18 bases between. The CDR3: CASSAPGHDPYGYTF. CDR3 bases: TGTGCCAGCAGTGCGCCGGGACATGACCCGTATGGCTACACCTTC.

There are a few counts of this clone. The chain joins TRBV2 to TRBJ2-3, with D possibly TRBD2 on 7 matching bases. The CDR3 sequence is 16 residues long. Trimming stripped 4 bases from V and 1 base from J, with 15 bases between. CDR1 and CDR2 (germline): SNHLY, FYNNEI. The CDR3 region is CASSGMGGPGTDTQYF. CDR3 DNA sequence: TGTGCCAGCAGTGGAATGGGGGGGCCGGGCACAGATACGCAGTATTTT.

This rearrangement joins TRBV27 to TRBJ2-6; 7 bases align to TRBD2. This CDR3 contains 22 residues. The trim removed 2 bases at V and 3 bases at J, leaving 22 bases unmatched. Looked up from germline, CDR1 is MNHEY and CDR2 is SMNVEV (reference sequence). The CDR3 here is CASSLKHGEGGPRADGANVLTF. CDR3 bases: TGTGCCAGCAGTTTAAAACATGGCGAGGGAGGGCCTCGAGCTGATGGGGCCAACGTCCTGACTTTC.

This clone has more than one count but fewer than ten. The chain carries TRBV7-9 and TRBJ2-4; D gene ambiguous. V was shortened by 5 bases and J by 6 bases, with 11 bases between the two germline ends. The CDR3 is 13 residues long. Germline V gives CDR1 SEHNR, CDR2 FQNEAQ (reference sequence). The CDR3 loop is CASSPTGLNIQYF. The CDR3 DNA is TGTGCCAGCAGCCCCACCGGGTTAAACATTCAGTACTTC. The full variable domain, completed using reference TRBV7-9 and TRBJ2-4, is DTGVSQNPRHKITKRGQNVTFRCDPISEHNRLYWYRQTLGQGPEFLTYFQNEAQLEKSRLLSDRFSAERPKGSFSTLEIQRTEQGDSAMYLCASSPTGLNIQYFGAGTRLSVL.

This clone showed up just a few times. The CDR3 nucleotides are TGTGCCAGCAGCGAGGTCGGACAGCACAATCAGCCCCAGCATTTT. Translating gives CASSEVGQHNQPQHF. V is TRBV2 and J is TRBJ1-5; D might be TRBD1 (6 bases). V shed 6 bases and J shed 3 bases, with 15 bases lying between them. This CDR3 comprises 15 residues. The germline V gene has CDR1 SNHLY and CDR2 FYNNEI. The entire variable domain, with the rest obtained from reference TRBV2 and TRBJ1-5, is as follows: EPEVTQTPSHQVTQMGQEVILRCVPISNHLYFYWYRQILGQKVEFLVSFYNNEISEKSEIFDDQFSVERPDGSNFTLKIRSTKLEDSAMYFCASSEVGQHNQPQHFGDGTRLSIL.